Sequencing of this TCR beta chain was carried out in a study of a mutant IDH1 vaccine in newly diagnosed glioma. Study in general: Onset of vaccination occurred 4-6 weeks following radiotherapy alone, or with temozolomide cycles. Pretreatment consisted of radiotherapy, temozolomide, or both, with most receiving both.

Assay used: immunoSEQ multiplex PCR; TCRdb lists only in-frame clones, some missing. The sample records approximately 24,000 clones, about 76% being singletons. Details on this clone: What it recognizes is unknown.

Time point defined: week 5, during vaccination. Doses consisted of 300 ug of mutant IDH1 20-mer peptide each, paired with topical imiquimod. This CDR3 contains 16 residues. The V and J ends lost 4 bases and 4 bases, in that order; junction bases with no gene match: 8. Germline V lookup: CDR1 SGHTA, CDR2 FQGNSA. Study-wide results and caveats: Seemingly, top peripheral T cell clonotype changes bore no relation to pseudoprogression.

The TCR comes from a man aged 40-49 years with glioma. The chain carries TRBV7-2 and TRBJ2-2, with TRBD2 matching over 8 bases. Source: PBMCs, taken from a glioma patient whose treatment included an IDH1 peptide vaccine. CDR3 amino acids: CASSSRTSSGTGELFF. The CDR3 region has the DNA TGTGCCAGCAGCTCCCGGACTAGCTCGGGCACCGGGGAGCTGTTTTTT.